The clone carrying this TCR beta chain was seen once. The antigen remains undetermined. These data originate in a study of siplizumab effects on memory and regulatory T cells. TCRdb's copy holds only in-frame clones and misses some; the assay was immunoSEQ multiplex PCR. The table has some 99,000 clones, about 92% seen once. Study outcomes and limitations: Alloreactive sequences that could be traced to unstimulated CD4+ memory cells showed a significant reduction under siplizumab.

V shed 4 bases and J shed 1 base, with 17 bases lying between them. The germline V gene has CDR1 MGHRA and CDR2 YSYEKL. This CDR3 region has 17 residues. The chain couples TRBV4-1 to TRBJ1-3; D remains ambiguous. The clonotype originates from a human donor in good health. The sequenced material came from Tregs sorted from blood. DNA of the CDR3: TGCGCCAGCAGCCCAGTGTCTTGGTCTGGTTCTGGAAACACCATATATTTT. Protein: CASSPVSWSGSGNTIYF.